A single sample gave rise to the 27 T cell receptor beta chains below, sequenced in a study of blood T cell repertoires in COVID-19. The repertoire was sequenced with immunoSEQ multiplex PCR; TCRdb's copy has only in-frame clones and lacks some. The sample has 180,000 or so clones, more than 65% seen once. Sequences were obtained from PBMCs or T cells enriched from blood (not recorded which). The source is a man between 45 and 60 years old who had recovered from COVID-19.

This clone showed up just once. V is TRBV28 and J is TRBJ1-2, with a possible D match to TRBD1 (6 bases). V gave up 7 bases and J gave up 7 bases, with 13 bases separating them. The CDR3 totals 12 residues. CDR1 and CDR2 (germline): MDHEN, SYDVKM. As DNA, the CDR3 is TGTGCCAGCATAGTACAGGGACGTGGCTACACCTTC. This codes for CASIVQGRGYTF.

The chain employs TRBV15 and TRBJ2-2, with TRBD1 matching over 9 bases. CDR1 LNHNV and CDR2 YYDKDF come from the germline V gene (reference sequence). J was trimmed by 7 bases and V by 0 bases; bases with no gene match: 6. The length of the CDR3 is 16 residues. CDR3 residues: CATSRENRGHGGELFF. CDR3 bases: TGTGCCACCAGCAGAGAAAACAGGGGGCATGGCGGGGAGCTGTTTTTT.

The rearrangement links TRBV5-4 to TRBJ2-7; D is unresolved. V was clipped by 0 bases and J by 7 bases, with 8 bases between them. Looked up from germline, CDR1 is SGHNT and CDR2 is YYREEE (reference sequence). The CDR3 totals 12 residues. CDR3 nucleotide sequence: TGTGCCAGCAGCTTGGTTCCCAGTGAGCAGTACTTC. It codes for CASSLVPSEQYF.

The chain links TRBV6-6 to TRBJ1-1; D remains unclear. The germline gives CDR1 MNHNY, CDR2 SVGAGI (reference sequence). CDR3 length: 13 residues. V lost 1 base to trimming and J lost 5 bases, with 8 bases between them. DNA for the CDR3: TGTGCCAGCAGTTACTATGAGGATACTGAAGCTTTCTTT. Translating gives CASSYYEDTEAFF.

The J gene is TRBJ2-2, the V gene TRBV11-2, with D possibly TRBD2 on 5 matching bases. Germline V lookup: CDR1 SGHAT, CDR2 FQNNGV. V lost 1 base and J 0 bases, leaving 6 bases between the germline ends. This CDR3 has 15 residues. CDR3 coding DNA: TGTGCCAGCAGCTTAGCGGGGTCGAACACCGGGGAGCTGTTTTTT. Translated, it gives CASSLAGSNTGELFF.

The chain couples TRBV18 to TRBJ2-7, with D perhaps matching TRBD1 (6 bases). CDR3 length: 13 residues. V lost 6 bases and J 0 bases, leaving 9 bases between the germline ends. CDR1 is KGHSH, CDR2 LQKENI, per germline. The CDR3 DNA follows: TGTGCCAGCTCGCGGACAGACTCCTACGAGCAGTACTTC. Translating it yields CASSRTDSYEQYF. The variable domain in full, with the rest retrieved from reference TRBV18 and TRBJ2-7, is NAGVMQNPRHLVRRRGQEARLRCSPMKGHSHVYWYRQLPEEGLKFMVYLQKENIIDESGMPKERFSAEFPKEGPSILRIQQVVRGDSAAYFCASSRTDSYEQYFGPGTRLTVT.

CDR3 protein: CASSERGLNSPLHF. CDR3 sequence (DNA): TGTGCCAGCAGTGAACGGGGTCTTAATTCACCCCTCCACTTT. The chain links TRBV25-1 to TRBJ1-6; unclear D gene. V was pared by 2 bases and J by 6 bases, with 8 bases between. The germline CDR1 and CDR2 sequences are MGHDK and SYGVNS. The length of the CDR3 is 14 residues.

The gene calls are TRBV5-4 and TRBJ1-2; no clear D. V was cut by 1 base and J by 8 bases, with 9 bases left in between. Germline CDR1 is SGHNT and CDR2 is YYREEE (reference sequence). This CDR3 has 12 amino acids. CDR3 nucleotide sequence: TGTGCCAGCAGCTTGCAGGCGGGCGGCTACACCTTC. Translated: CASSLQAGGYTF.

The sample holds one count of this clone. This chain connects TRBV3-1 (or the pseudogene TRBV3-2) to TRBJ1-2, with D unresolved. Per the germline V gene, CDR1 is LGHDT and CDR2 is YNNKEL (reference sequence). The CDR3 sequence is 13 residues long. Trimming shortened V by 0 bases and J by 5 bases, and 7 bases separated the two germline ends. The CDR3 sequence: CASSQESIYGYTF. The DNA of the CDR3 is TGTGCCAGCAGCCAAGAGTCCATTTATGGCTACACCTTC.

The V gene is TRBV27, the J gene TRBJ1-4; 12 bases map to TRBD1. This CDR3 is 16 amino acids long. V lost 4 bases, J lost 5 bases, and 5 bases stayed unmatched. Germline CDR1 and CDR2: MNHEY and SMNVEV (reference sequence). CDR3 DNA sequence: TGTGCCAGCAGTTCTCGAGGGACAGGGGGCAATGAAAAACTGTTTTTT. Translating gives CASSSRGTGGNEKLFF.

This rearrangement joins TRBV28 to TRBJ2-7, with a possible D match to TRBD1 (6 bases). The germline V gene has CDR1 MDHEN and CDR2 SYDVKM. The V gene lost 3 bases and the J gene lost 4 bases, with 10 bases spanning the gap. The CDR3 is 13 amino acids. The CDR3 loop reads CASSFRTAYEQYF. As DNA, the CDR3 is TGTGCCAGCAGTTTTCGGACAGCTTACGAGCAGTACTTC.

CDR3 nucleotides: TGTGCCAGCAGTCCCTGGGGAGGGGGAGAGACCCAGTACTTC. As protein: CASSPWGGGETQYF. The rearrangement uses TRBV6-5 and TRBJ2-5, with TRBD2 as a possible D gene (7 bases). With 5 bases removed from V and 4 bases from J, the gap between germline ends came to 14 bases. The CDR3 spans 14 residues. CDR1 MNHEY and CDR2 SVGAGI come from the germline V gene.

V and J are TRBV3-1 (or the pseudogene TRBV3-2) and TRBJ2-2, with a tentative D call TRBD1 (5 bases). The germline gives CDR1 LGHDT, CDR2 YNNKEL (reference sequence). Trimming removed 5 bases from V and 4 bases from J, with 8 bases in between. This CDR3 spans 13 amino acids. CDR3 in amino acids: CASSLDITGELFF. Written as DNA, the CDR3 is TGTGCCAGCAGCTTGGACATCACCGGGGAGCTGTTTTTT.

This chain joins TRBV19 and TRBJ2-1; D perhaps matches TRBD2 (6 bases). Per the germline V gene, CDR1 is LNHDA and CDR2 is SQIVND (reference sequence). With 3 bases removed from V and 0 bases from J, the gap between germline ends came to 6 bases. The CDR3 is 14 residues long. The CDR3 region is CASSMTSSYNEQFF. The CDR3 region has the DNA TGTGCCAGTAGTATGACTAGCTCCTACAATGAGCAGTTCTTC.

The chain employs TRBV28 and TRBJ1-6; the D gene is possibly TRBD1 (5 bases). CDR1 and CDR2 (germline): MDHEN, SYDVKM. V lost 7 bases and J 10 bases, leaving 14 bases between the germline ends. The CDR3 runs to 13 residues. For the CDR3, the DNA is TGTGCCAGCAAGGCAGGGATTGAATCACCCCTCCACTTT. Protein sequence: CASKAGIESPLHF.

V and J are TRBV2 and TRBJ2-3; D possibly corresponds to TRBD2 (6 bases). Germline V gene data show CDR1 as SNHLY and CDR2 as FYNNEI. Trimming removed 7 bases from V and 1 base from J, with 12 bases in between. This CDR3 has 14 amino acids. The CDR3 sequence is CASNSGYRTDTQYF. The CDR3 coding sequence is TGTGCCAGCAATAGCGGATATCGCACAGATACGCAGTATTTT.

The chain joins TRBV7-9 to TRBJ2-7; 12 positions match TRBD2. The J segment lost 7 bases and the V segment lost 7 bases, leaving 20 bases of the junction unmatched. Germline V gives CDR1 SEHNR, CDR2 FQNEAQ (reference sequence). This CDR3 has 18 residues. The CDR3 DNA is TGTGCCAGCACCCACGGGACTAGCGGGTTCGGGGCGACGGAAGAGCAGTACTTC. Amino acid sequence: CASTHGTSGFGATEEQYF.

The chain links TRBV28 to TRBJ2-3; 7 nucleotides align to TRBD2. This CDR3 is 16 amino acids long. Germline CDR1 and CDR2: MDHEN and SYDVKM. V lost 4 bases to trimming and J lost 0 bases; unmatched junction nucleotides: 7. The CDR3 nucleotides read TGTGCCAGCAGTTGGGCTAGCGGCTCTAGCACAGATACGCAGTATTTT. Residues: CASSWASGSSTDTQYF. The variable domain in full, with the rest retrieved from reference TRBV28 and TRBJ2-3, is DVKVTQSSRYLVKRTGEKVFLECVQDMDHENMFWYRQDPGLGLRLIYFSYDVKMKEKGDIPEGYSVSREKKERFSLILESASTNQTSMYLCASSWASGSSTDTQYFGPGTRLTVL.

V gene TRBV30 combines with J gene TRBJ2-3; D is possibly TRBD1 (5 bases). CDR1 is GTSNPN, CDR2 SVGIG, per germline (reference sequence). V shed 5 bases and J shed 2 bases, with 14 bases lying between them. CDR3 size: 14 residues. CDR3 region: CAWRARQHTDTQYF. CDR3 nucleotide sequence: TGTGCCTGGCGGGCCAGACAGCACACAGATACGCAGTATTTT.

This chain links TRBV28 with TRBJ1-2, with 9 nucleotides matching TRBD1. V dropped 8 bases and J dropped 2; count of bases not matched to a gene: 9. Germline V lookup: CDR1 MDHEN, CDR2 SYDVKM. The CDR3 contains 15 residues. This chain's CDR3 is CASVPGQGRNYGYTF. CDR3 bases: TGTGCCAGCGTCCCGGGACAGGGAAGGAACTATGGCTACACCTTC.

This clone turned up a few times. The CDR3 nucleotides are TGTGCCAGTAGTAATGGCAGGTGGCCAACTAATGAAAAACTGTTTTTT. Amino acids: CASSNGRWPTNEKLFF. The chain employs TRBV19 and TRBJ1-4, with D unresolved. The V gene's germline CDR1 is LNHDA and CDR2 SQIVND (reference sequence). Trimming stripped 4 bases from V and 0 bases from J, with 12 bases between. The CDR3 is 16 amino acids.

This chain links TRBV9 with TRBJ1-4; tentatively, D is TRBD1 (6 bases). V dropped 0 bases and J dropped 6 bases, with 12 bases sitting between them. Germline-derived CDR1 and CDR2 are SGDLS and YYNGEE. This CDR3 is 15 amino acids long. CDR3 amino acids: CASSVDGQGYEKLFF. CDR3 sequence (DNA): TGTGCCAGCAGCGTAGACGGTCAGGGGTATGAAAAACTGTTTTTT.

The V and J genes are TRBV6-5 and TRBJ1-5; a possible D gene is TRBD1 (6 bases). The V and J ends lost 4 bases and 7 bases respectively, with 11 bases between them. The germline CDR1 and CDR2 sequences are MNHEY and SVGAGI. The CDR3 consists of 13 residues. CDR3 sequence: CASSSGAWQPQHF. The CDR3 DNA follows: TGTGCCAGCAGTTCAGGGGCATGGCAGCCCCAGCATTTT.

The genes are TRBV7-2 and TRBJ2-1; 7 positions agree with TRBD2. The germline gives CDR1 SGHTA, CDR2 FQGNSA. CDR3 length equals 14 residues. Trimming cost V 7 bases and J 1 base; bases outside gene matches: 4. CDR3 residues: CASTRGTSYNEQFF. CDR3 nucleotides: TGTGCCAGCACGCGGGGGACGTCCTACAATGAGCAGTTCTTC.

The V call is TRBV11-2, the J call TRBJ1-1, with TRBD1 as a possible D gene (5 bases). V gave up 5 bases and J gave up 6 bases, with 13 bases separating them. Germline V gene data show CDR1 as SGHAT and CDR2 as FQNNGV. The CDR3 runs 13 residues. CDR3 in DNA: TGTGCCAGCAGCAGTTTACCGGGGGCTGAAGCTTTCTTT. Amino acids: CASSSLPGAEAFF.

The rearrangement uses TRBV21-1 and TRBJ2-1; the table names TRBD1, a call not compared with the DNA. TRBV21-1 is a listed pseudogene. This CDR3 spans 16 amino acids. The CDR3 nucleotides are TGTGCCAGCAGCAAAAGGAAGAACAGGGGAGTCTGTGAGCAGTTCTTC. Amino acid sequence: CASSKRKNRGVCEQFF.

Comment on this clone: This CDR3 is also generated by other DNA sequences in the sample. This chain connects TRBV7-2 to TRBJ2-2; weak D call: TRBD1 (6 bases). The CDR3 is made up of 15 amino acids. Germline V gene lookup returns CDR1 SGHTA and CDR2 FQGNSA. With 3 bases removed from V and 5 bases from J, the gap between germline ends came to 13 bases. DNA of the CDR3: TGTGCCAGCAGCTTGTACAGGGTCAATACCGGGGAGCTGTTTTTT. Its protein is CASSLYRVNTGELFF.